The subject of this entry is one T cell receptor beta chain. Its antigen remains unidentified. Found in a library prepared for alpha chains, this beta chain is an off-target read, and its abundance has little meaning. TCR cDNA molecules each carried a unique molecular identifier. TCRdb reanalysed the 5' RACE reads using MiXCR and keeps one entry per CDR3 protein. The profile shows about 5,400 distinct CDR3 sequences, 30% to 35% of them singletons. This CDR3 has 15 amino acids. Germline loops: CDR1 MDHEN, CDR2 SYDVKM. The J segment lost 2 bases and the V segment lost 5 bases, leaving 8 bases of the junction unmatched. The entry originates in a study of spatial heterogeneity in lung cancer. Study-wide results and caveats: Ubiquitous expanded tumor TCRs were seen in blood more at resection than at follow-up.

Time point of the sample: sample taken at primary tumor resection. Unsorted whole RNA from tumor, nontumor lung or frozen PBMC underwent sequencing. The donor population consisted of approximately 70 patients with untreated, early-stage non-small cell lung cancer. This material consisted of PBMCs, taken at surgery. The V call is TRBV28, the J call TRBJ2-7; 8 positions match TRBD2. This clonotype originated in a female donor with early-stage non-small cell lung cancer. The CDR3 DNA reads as TGTGCCAGCAGTCCTACTAGCGGACCTACCTACGAGCAGTACTTC. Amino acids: CASSPTSGPTYEQYF.